The 18 T cell receptor beta chains in this list originate from one sample, sequenced in a study of persistence of HIV-infected CD4 T cells. Antigen specificity for these receptors is unknown. Overlapping HIV-1 Gag 15-mer peptides at approximately 1 ug per peptide per mL were used. Sorted nonresponding memory CD4+ T cells were CD40L-negative, CD69-negative, CD45RO-high. This was the immunoSEQ version 4 assay in survey mode. The protocol was immunoSEQ multiplex PCR, while the TCRdb copy is restricted to in-frame clones and leaves out a portion. Of over 40,000 clones in the sample, approximately 78% were seen once. The sequencing here drew on CD4+ T cells sorted from PBMCs after approximately 18-hour stimulation, taken from a patient who received antiretroviral therapy. The receptors shown here come from an adult man with HIV who was CMV-seropositive.

In its sample, this clone was seen a few times. The rearrangement uses TRBV19 and TRBJ1-1, with D uncertain. V gave up 7 bases and J gave up 0 bases, with 15 bases separating them. This CDR3 spans 15 amino acids. The V gene's germline CDR1 is LNHDA and CDR2 SQIVND (reference sequence). Here the CDR3 DNA reads TGTGCCAGTAAGAAGCCAGGATCCATGAACACTGAAGCTTTCTTT. This translates into CASKKPGSMNTEAFF.

The J gene is TRBJ2-7, the V gene TRBV14; 10 bases agree with TRBD1. V trimming: 4 bases; J trimming: 9 bases; junction bases outside the gene matches: 9. Looked up from germline, CDR1 is SGHDN and CDR2 is FVKESK. The CDR3 is 14 amino acids. CDR3 bases: TGTGCCAGCAGCCCGGGACAGGGGAAGTCCGCGCAGTACTTC. Protein: CASSPGQGKSAQYF.

This clone came up once. This chain connects TRBV14 to TRBJ2-5; D may be TRBD1 or TRBD2 (7 bases each). This CDR3 comprises 15 residues. CDR1 SGHDN and CDR2 FVKESK come from the germline V gene. The ends were cut back, 4 bases at V and 4 bases at J, with 16 bases in the middle. This chain's CDR3 is CASSPARGRVETQYF. In nucleotides, the CDR3 is TGTGCCAGCAGCCCCGCCAGGGGGAGGGTAGAGACCCAGTACTTC.

The chain has TRBV4-2 and TRBJ2-1; D gene uncertain. Germline V gives CDR1 LGHNA, CDR2 YNFKEQ. The CDR3 sequence is 12 residues long. The ends were cut back, 1 base at V and 10 bases at J, with 8 bases in the middle. CDR3 in DNA: TGTGCCAGCAGCCAAGTAGAGAGCGAGCAGTTCTTC. Its protein is CASSQVESEQFF.

The rearrangement joins TRBV18 to TRBJ1-5; D gene uncertain. Per the germline V gene, CDR1 is KGHSH and CDR2 is LQKENI. The CDR3 loop spans 15 amino acids. V was cut by 2 bases and J by 1 base, with 9 bases left in between. CDR3 protein: CASSPGGNSNQPQHF. The CDR3 DNA sequence: TGTGCCAGCTCACCAGGCGGGAACAGCAATCAGCCCCAGCATTTT.

This clone was counted a few times. The rearrangement joins TRBV29-1 to TRBJ2-5, with D perhaps matching TRBD1 (6 bases). Between the trimmed V and J ends, which lost 2 bases and 5 bases, there was a span of 18 bases. The CDR3 runs 15 residues. The germline gives CDR1 SQVTM, CDR2 ANQGSEA. CDR3 amino acids: CSVEKGQGRRETQYF. The CDR3, as DNA: TGCAGCGTTGAAAAGGGGCAGGGGCGGCGGGAGACCCAGTACTTC.

V usage is TRBV4-2 and J usage is TRBJ1-2, with TRBD1 identical over 8 bases. Germline CDR1 reads LGHNA; CDR2 reads YNFKEQ. Trimming at V came to 1 base and at J to 4 bases, leaving 8 bases not matched to a gene. The CDR3 length is 16 residues. CDR3 amino acids: CASSQGGDRGGYGYTF. CDR3 bases: TGTGCCAGCAGCCAAGGCGGTGACAGGGGTGGCTATGGCTACACCTTC.

For the CDR3, the DNA is TGTGCCAGCACCCAGGGCCGTAACGAGCAGTACTTC. Translating gives CASTQGRNEQYF. This chain connects TRBV11-1 to TRBJ2-7; the D gene is possibly TRBD1 (5 bases). From germline, CDR1 is SGHAT and CDR2 FQDESV (reference sequence). The CDR3 totals 12 residues. Trimming took off 7 bases at V and 5 bases at J, with 12 bases between the two ends.

The chain links TRBV21-1 to TRBJ2-7; TRBD2, the table's D call, lacks a check against the DNA. TRBV21-1 is marked as a pseudogene. The CDR3 has 17 amino acids. The DNA of the CDR3 is TGTGCCAGCAGCAAAGCGCGGGGCAGGGTAGGGGTATGTGAGCAGTACTTC. Its translation is CASSKARGRVGVCEQYF.

V gene TRBV18 combines with J gene TRBJ1-2; D is ambiguous. V was clipped by 3 bases and J by 4 bases, with 12 bases between them. The CDR3 has 14 residues. From germline, CDR1 is KGHSH and CDR2 LQKENI. CDR3 sequence reads: CASSPPERRYGYTF. The CDR3, as DNA: TGTGCCAGCTCACCGCCGGAAAGGCGCTATGGCTACACCTTC.

This clone was observed a few times. V usage is TRBV18 and J usage is TRBJ1-3; D not certain. The V gene lost 5 bases and the J gene lost 0 bases, with 11 bases spanning the gap. CDR1 KGHSH and CDR2 LQKENI come from the germline V gene. The CDR3 runs to 15 residues. The CDR3 region is CASSSSGSSGNTIYF. The CDR3 nucleotides are TGTGCCAGCTCATCCTCGGGGAGCTCTGGAAACACCATATATTTT.

The chain has TRBV5-6 and TRBJ1-4; D unresolved. V lost 2 bases, J lost 8 bases, and 16 bases lay in between. This CDR3 has 15 amino acids. CDR1 SGHDT and CDR2 YYEEEE come from the germline V gene. CDR3 nucleotide sequence: TGTGCCAGCAGCTTCCTATCAGAGGACGGCGAAAAACTGTTTTTT. This translates into CASSFLSEDGEKLFF.

The chain carries TRBV18 and TRBJ1-2; perhaps TRBD1 as D (5 bases). CDR3 length equals 17 residues. V lost 0 bases to trimming and J lost 0 bases, with 14 bases between them. Germline V CDR1 and CDR2: KGHSH, LQKENI. In DNA, the CDR3 is TGTGCCAGCTCACCACCCCGCTGGCAGGGAACTAACTATGGCTACACCTTC. Its protein is CASSPPRWQGTNYGYTF.

The J gene is TRBJ1-2, the V gene TRBV27; tentative D call: TRBD1 (5 bases). The V and J ends lost 5 bases and 4 bases respectively, with 23 bases between them. There are 17 residues in the CDR3. Germline-derived CDR1 and CDR2 are MNHEY and SMNVEV (reference sequence). CDR3 nucleotides: TGTGCCAGCAGTCCGGCTGCAGGGCGCGTCAATTCCTATGGCTACACCTTC. This sequence encodes CASSPAAGRVNSYGYTF.

The chain combines TRBV6-5 with TRBJ1-5; 7 positions agree with TRBD1. In germline, CDR1 is MNHEY, CDR2 SVGAGI. With V trimmed by 3 bases and J by 7 bases, 12 bases remained unmatched. CDR3 length: 16 amino acids. In nucleotides, the CDR3 is TGTGCCAGCAGTTATTCGGGAGAGGGGGCCGAACAGCCCCAGCATTTT. As protein: CASSYSGEGAEQPQHF.

The J gene is TRBJ2-3, the V gene TRBV27; no definite D call. Trimming removed 8 bases at V and 6 bases at J, with 15 bases between. The germline CDR1 and CDR2 sequences are MNHEY and SMNVEV (reference sequence). CDR3 length: 13 amino acids. The CDR3 nucleotides read TGTGCCAGCTCCTCCCTTTCGAGTGATACGCAGTATTTT. Its translation is CASSSLSSDTQYF.

The chain carries TRBV3-1 (or the pseudogene TRBV3-2) and TRBJ1-2, with 9 bases aligning to TRBD1. This CDR3 contains 12 residues. Germline V gene data show CDR1 as LGHDT and CDR2 as YNNKEL (reference sequence). The ends lost 4 bases at V and 11 bases at J; junction bases unmatched: 5. The CDR3 sequence is CASSRIDRGYTF. CDR3 DNA sequence: TGTGCCAGCAGCCGTATAGACAGGGGGTACACCTTC.

The V and J genes are TRBV5-5 and TRBJ1-5; TRBD1 agrees at 10 bases. The V and J ends lost 4 bases and 4 bases, in that order; junction bases with no gene match: 5. The germline CDR1 and CDR2 sequences are SGHKS and YYEKEE (reference sequence). This CDR3 spans 15 amino acids. CDR3 coding DNA: TGTGCCAGCAGCCCGGGGACAGGGGAGAATCAGCCCCAGCATTTT. This gives the protein CASSPGTGENQPQHF.